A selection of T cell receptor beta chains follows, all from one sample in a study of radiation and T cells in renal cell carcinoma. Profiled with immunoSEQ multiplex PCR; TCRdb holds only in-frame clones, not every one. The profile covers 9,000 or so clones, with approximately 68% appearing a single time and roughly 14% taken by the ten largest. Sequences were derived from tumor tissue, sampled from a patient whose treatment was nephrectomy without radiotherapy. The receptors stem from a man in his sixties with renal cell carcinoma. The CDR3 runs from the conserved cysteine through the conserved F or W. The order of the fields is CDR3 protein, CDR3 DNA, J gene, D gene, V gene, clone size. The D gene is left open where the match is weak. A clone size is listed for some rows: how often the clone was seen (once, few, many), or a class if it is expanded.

CDR3 protein: CASNHGVGELFF
CDR3 DNA: TGTGCCAGCAACCATGGTGTCGGGGAGCTGTTTTTT
J gene: TRBJ2-2
D gene: .
V gene: TRBV28
clone size: .

CDR3 protein: CATSATDSANYGYTF
CDR3 DNA: TGTGCCACCAGCGCGACGGACAGTGCTAACTATGGCTACACCTTC
J gene: TRBJ1-2
D gene: .
V gene: TRBV15
clone size: .

CDR3 protein: CASSEGAGAQPQHF
CDR3 DNA: TGTGCCAGCAGCGAAGGGGCAGGGGCTCAGCCCCAGCATTTT
J gene: TRBJ1-5
D gene: .
V gene: TRBV9
clone size: .

CDR3 protein: CASSEQGAGPYEQYF
CDR3 DNA: TGTGCCAGCAGCGAACAGGGGGCAGGCCCCTACGAGCAGTACTTC
J gene: TRBJ2-7
D gene: TRBD1
V gene: TRBV5-5
clone size: .

CDR3 protein: CASRETGDGGYTF
CDR3 DNA: TGTGCCAGTAGAGAGACAGGGGATGGCGGCTACACCTTC
J gene: TRBJ1-2
D gene: TRBD1
V gene: TRBV19
clone size: .

CDR3 protein: CASKLNPNTGELFF
CDR3 DNA: TGTGCCAGCAAGCTTAATCCCAACACCGGGGAGCTGTTTTTT
J gene: TRBJ2-2
D gene: .
V gene: TRBV7-3
clone size: .

CDR3 protein: CASSRTGMNYEQYF
CDR3 DNA: TGCGCCAGCAGCCGGACAGGGATGAACTACGAGCAGTACTTC
J gene: TRBJ2-7
D gene: TRBD1
V gene: TRBV5-1
clone size: .

CDR3 protein: CAWSGGSSYNSPLHF
CDR3 DNA: TGTGCCTGGAGTGGGGGGAGCTCCTATAATTCACCCCTCCACTTT
J gene: TRBJ1-6
D gene: .
V gene: TRBV30
clone size: .

CDR3 protein: CASSPPPGGLASYNEQFF
CDR3 DNA: TGTGCCAGCAGCCCCCCACCGGGGGGACTAGCGTCTTACAATGAGCAGTTCTTC
J gene: TRBJ2-1
D gene: TRBD2
V gene: TRBV11-2
clone size: once

CDR3 protein: CASSQVWNLRGSDEQFF
CDR3 DNA: TGCGCCAGCAGCCAAGTCTGGAATTTGCGGGGGAGCGATGAGCAGTTCTTC
J gene: TRBJ2-1
D gene: TRBD2
V gene: TRBV4-1
clone size: .

CDR3 protein: CASSVIEDNSPLHF
CDR3 DNA: TGTGCCAGCAGCGTAATAGAAGATAATTCACCCCTCCACTTT
J gene: TRBJ1-6
D gene: .
V gene: TRBV9
clone size: .

CDR3 protein: CASSLLGRGARTEAFF
CDR3 DNA: TGTGCCAGCAGCTTATTGGGTCGGGGGGCGAGGACTGAAGCTTTCTTT
J gene: TRBJ1-1
D gene: .
V gene: TRBV5-4
clone size: .

CDR3 protein: CAISETGGTSTDTQYF
CDR3 DNA: TGTGCCATCAGTGAAACAGGGGGAACTAGCACAGATACGCAGTATTTT
J gene: TRBJ2-3
D gene: TRBD1
V gene: TRBV10-3
clone size: .

CDR3 protein: CASSQDRYEQYF
CDR3 DNA: TGTGCCAGCAGCCAAGATCGCTACGAGCAGTACTTC
J gene: TRBJ2-7
D gene: .
V gene: TRBV25-1
clone size: .

CDR3 protein: CATSRGGPGQGGETQYF
CDR3 DNA: TGTGCCACCAGCAGAGGCGGCCCGGGACAGGGAGGGGAGACCCAGTACTTC
J gene: TRBJ2-5
D gene: TRBD1
V gene: TRBV15
clone size: .

CDR3 protein: CASSYSSRGGVTEAFF
CDR3 DNA: TGTGCCAGCAGTTACTCGAGTAGAGGGGGCGTAACTGAAGCTTTCTTT
J gene: TRBJ1-1
D gene: TRBD1
V gene: TRBV6-5
clone size: .

CDR3 protein: CASSARLAVRSTDTQYF
CDR3 DNA: TGTGCCAGCAGCGCCCGACTAGCGGTAAGGAGCACAGATACGCAGTATTTT
J gene: TRBJ2-3
D gene: TRBD2
V gene: TRBV9
clone size: .

CDR3 protein: CASRPQGETYEQYF
CDR3 DNA: TGTGCCAGCAGGCCACAGGGGGAGACCTACGAGCAGTACTTC
J gene: TRBJ2-7
D gene: TRBD1
V gene: TRBV28
clone size: few

CDR3 protein: CASSRDTTFYGYTF
CDR3 DNA: TGTGCCAGCAGTCGGGACACTACCTTTTATGGCTACACCTTC
J gene: TRBJ1-2
D gene: .
V gene: TRBV28
clone size: few

CDR3 protein: CASSLERAGWGNEQFF
CDR3 DNA: TGTGCCAGCAGCTTGGAGCGAGCGGGATGGGGCAATGAGCAGTTCTTC
J gene: TRBJ2-1
D gene: TRBD2
V gene: TRBV5-4
clone size: .

CDR3 protein: CAWRNLGEGDGYTF
CDR3 DNA: TGTGCCTGGAGGAATTTAGGCGAGGGAGATGGCTACACCTTC
J gene: TRBJ1-2
D gene: .
V gene: TRBV30
clone size: .

CDR3 protein: CASSSPGVSYEQYF
CDR3 DNA: TGTGCCAGCAGCTCACCAGGGGTTTCTTACGAGCAGTACTTC
J gene: TRBJ2-7
D gene: .
V gene: TRBV7-9
clone size: few

CDR3 protein: CASSTQGLGIGNTIYF
CDR3 DNA: TGTGCCAGCAGTACCCAGGGGCTAGGGATTGGAAACACCATATATTTT
J gene: TRBJ1-3
D gene: .
V gene: TRBV28
clone size: few

CDR3 protein: CASSQGTGGKRATYEQYF
CDR3 DNA: TGTGCCAGCAGCCAGGGGACAGGGGGCAAGCGGGCTACCTACGAGCAGTACTTC
J gene: TRBJ2-7
D gene: TRBD1
V gene: TRBV7-9
clone size: .

CDR3 protein: CASSSAKGDWSGNTIYF
CDR3 DNA: TGTGCCAGCAGCTCAGCCAAGGGTGATTGGTCCGGAAACACCATATATTTT
J gene: TRBJ1-3
D gene: .
V gene: TRBV7-9
clone size: few

CDR3 protein: CASSLAFFYEQYF
CDR3 DNA: TGTGCCAGCAGTTTGGCTTTTTTTTACGAGCAGTACTTC
J gene: TRBJ2-7
D gene: .
V gene: TRBV28
clone size: .

CDR3 protein: CASSDSAGGPGELFF
CDR3 DNA: TGTGCCAGCAGTGACTCAGCGGGGGGGCCCGGGGAGCTGTTTTTT
J gene: TRBJ2-2
D gene: TRBD2
V gene: TRBV6-4
clone size: .